This T cell receptor beta chain was recorded in a study of cytomegalovirus exposure and HLA in healthy donors. Study-level background: Genotyping of 300 to 450 donors showed that approximately 83% belonged to the Caucasian-associated ancestry cluster.

Note on this clone: Its antigen is not identified.

A multiplex PCR was run with 60 Vbeta primers and 13 Jbeta primers. Using immunoSEQ multiplex PCR, the repertoire was profiled, and TCRdb retains in-frame clones only, with some absent. Altogether approximately 130,000 clones are present, approximately 61% being singletons, with the ten largest covering less than 2.5%. Broader study findings: Immune exposure was documented only through CMV serostatus. Presence/absence analyses supposed approximately even sequencing depth among donors.

The length of the CDR3 is 13 residues. V lost 2 bases and J 5 bases, leaving 9 bases between the germline ends. CDR1 MNHEY and CDR2 SMNVEV come from the germline V gene (reference sequence). This TCR was sampled from a woman in her 40s in good health and CMV-seronegative. The chain combines TRBV27 with TRBJ1-1, with D possibly matching TRBD1 (5 bases). The specimen sequenced was PBMCs. The CDR3 loop reads CASSLLGGTEAFF. The DNA of the CDR3 is TGTGCCAGCAGTTTACTCGGGGGGACTGAAGCTTTCTTT.